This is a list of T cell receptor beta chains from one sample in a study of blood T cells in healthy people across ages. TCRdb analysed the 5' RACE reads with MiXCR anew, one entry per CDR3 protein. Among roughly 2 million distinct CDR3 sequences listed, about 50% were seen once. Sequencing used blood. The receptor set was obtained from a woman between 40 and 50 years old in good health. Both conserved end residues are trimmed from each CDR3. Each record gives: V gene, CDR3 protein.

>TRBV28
ASSLTGNPSTDTQY
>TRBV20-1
SARVGIDYEQY
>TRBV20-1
SAIAGTSYEQF
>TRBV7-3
ASSPSGTDNTEAF
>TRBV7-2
ASSQNRPSEAF
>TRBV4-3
ASSQELAGGTDTQY
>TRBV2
ASRVRLAGVYEQY
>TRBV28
ASRGAGTGTYGYT
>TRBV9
ASSTPLAGGTETQY
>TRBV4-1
ASSQMPSGGASYNEQF
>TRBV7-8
ASSLGGVGQEAQY
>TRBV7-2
ASSLSRSGRGLNEQF
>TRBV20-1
SAPGTAQETQY
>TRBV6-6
ASRWDRGRETQY
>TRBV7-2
ASSPRPPGTGGYNEQY
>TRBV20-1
SARDRGGANNEQF
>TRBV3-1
ASSLGRDKREQY
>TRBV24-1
ATSGPGEGTYNEQF
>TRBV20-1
SARLREGTFSDTQY
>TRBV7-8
ASSLRLAGDHEQY
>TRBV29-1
SVELPRGYNEQF
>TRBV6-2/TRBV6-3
ASSYGLAEYEQY
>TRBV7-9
ASSQGGQGAKNIQY
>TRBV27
ASSRDRYSYNEQY
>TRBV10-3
AISVSPGQGISYEQY